Described below is a single T cell receptor beta chain sequence and its context. The sample comes from a study of cytomegalovirus exposure and HLA in healthy donors. The study ran its PCR with 60 Vbeta and 13 Jbeta primers. Repertoires were generated with immunoSEQ multiplex PCR, while TCRdb's copy carries only in-frame clones and drops some. The sample has over 100,000 clones; roughly 65% are singletons. The sample comprised PBMCs. The receptor was isolated from a man aged 40-49 years in good health and CMV-seropositive.

In DNA form, the CDR3 reads TGTGCCAGCAGCCCTAGGACTAGCGGGGTGGGATACGAGCAGTACTTC. Translated, it gives CASSPRTSGVGYEQYF. J is TRBJ2-7 and V is TRBV27, with 12 bases lining up with TRBD2. Losses at the gene ends were 6 bases for V and 4 bases for J; bases not matched to a gene: 10. The CDR3 has 16 amino acids. Germline CDR1 reads MNHEY; CDR2 reads SMNVEV (reference sequence).